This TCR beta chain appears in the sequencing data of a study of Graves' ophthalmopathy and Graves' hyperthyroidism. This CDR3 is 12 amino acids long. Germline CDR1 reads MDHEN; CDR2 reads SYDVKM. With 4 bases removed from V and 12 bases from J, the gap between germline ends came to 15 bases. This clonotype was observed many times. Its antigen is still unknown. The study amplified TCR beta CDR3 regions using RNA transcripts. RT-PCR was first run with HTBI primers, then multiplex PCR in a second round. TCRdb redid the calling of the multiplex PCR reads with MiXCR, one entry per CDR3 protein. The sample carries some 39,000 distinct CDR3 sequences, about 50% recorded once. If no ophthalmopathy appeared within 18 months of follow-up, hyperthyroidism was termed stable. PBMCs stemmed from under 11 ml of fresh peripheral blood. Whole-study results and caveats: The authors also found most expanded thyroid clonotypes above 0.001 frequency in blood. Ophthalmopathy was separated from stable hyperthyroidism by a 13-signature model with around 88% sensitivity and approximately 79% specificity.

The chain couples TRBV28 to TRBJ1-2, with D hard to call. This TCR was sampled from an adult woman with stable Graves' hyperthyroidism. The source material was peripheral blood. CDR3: CASSSQRRLNTF. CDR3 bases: TGTGCCAGCAGTTCCCAAAGGCGCCTCAACACCTTC.